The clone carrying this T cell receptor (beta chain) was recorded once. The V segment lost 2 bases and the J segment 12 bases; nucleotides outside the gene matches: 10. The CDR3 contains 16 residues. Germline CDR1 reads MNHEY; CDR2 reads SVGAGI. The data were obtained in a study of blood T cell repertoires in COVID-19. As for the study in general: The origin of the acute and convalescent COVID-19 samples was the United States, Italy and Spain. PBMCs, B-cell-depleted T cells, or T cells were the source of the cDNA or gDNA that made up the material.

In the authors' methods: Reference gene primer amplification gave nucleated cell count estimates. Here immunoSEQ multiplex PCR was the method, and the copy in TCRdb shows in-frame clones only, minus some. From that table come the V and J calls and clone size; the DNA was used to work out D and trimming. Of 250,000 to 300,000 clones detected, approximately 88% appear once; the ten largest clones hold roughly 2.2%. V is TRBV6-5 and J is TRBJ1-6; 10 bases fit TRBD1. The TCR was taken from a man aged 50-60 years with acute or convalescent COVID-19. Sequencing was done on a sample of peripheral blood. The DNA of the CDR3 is TGTGCCAGCAGTTACGGGGACAGGGGACCCGCACTACCCCTCCACTTT. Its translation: CASSYGDRGPALPLHF.